These T cell receptor beta chains were read from a single sample in a study of shared clonotypes between healthy human individuals. Clones were sequenced by immunoSEQ multiplex PCR, and TCRdb holds only the in-frame ones, with some missing. The top ten hold less than 15% of the sample, which has about half a million clones, 70% to 80% seen once. Material for sequencing was PBMCs. The receptors shown here come from a woman aged 35 to 49 in good health. Some clones in this sample may be carry-over from other donors' samples. CDR3s include the opening cysteine and the closing phenylalanine or tryptophan. D genes are given only for firm matches. Some rows mark clone size as missing; the rest say once, few, many or name a class of expanded clone.

clone_size	d_call	v_call	j_call	cdr3_aa	cdr3_nt
many	TRBD1	TRBV6-5	TRBJ1-5	CASRQTGGNQPQHF	TGTGCCAGCAGGCAGACAGGGGGAAATCAGCCCCAGCATTTT
NA	NA	TRBV28	TRBJ2-1	CASSLRGGPPYNEQFF	TGTGCCAGCAGTTTACGAGGCGGGCCTCCCTACAATGAGCAGTTCTTC
NA	NA	TRBV7-9	TRBJ1-1	CASSRGGGYTEAFF	TGTGCCAGCAGCCGTGGAGGGGGTTACACTGAAGCTTTCTTT
once	NA	TRBV18	TRBJ1-2	CASSPYLGEDYGYTF	TGTGCCAGCTCACCATACCTGGGTGAGGACTATGGCTACACCTTC
NA	TRBD2	TRBV2	TRBJ2-1	CASRAASGSFYNEQFF	TGTGCCAGCAGGGCGGCTAGCGGGAGTTTCTACAATGAGCAGTTCTTC
NA	NA	TRBV30	TRBJ2-2	CAWSRANTGELFF	TGTGCCTGGAGTAGAGCCAACACCGGGGAGCTGTTTTTT
NA	NA	TRBV10-1	TRBJ2-7	CASSRCGDRYF	TGCGCCAGCAGTCGTTGTGGGGATAGGTACTTC
NA	NA	TRBV28	TRBJ2-7	CASSLLGGVVGEQYF	TGTGCCAGCAGTTTATTGGGGGGTGTCGTAGGCGAGCAGTACTTC
NA	TRBD2	TRBV7-2	TRBJ2-7	CASSLDQAGVSLYEQYF	TGTGCCAGCAGCTTAGATCAAGCGGGGGTGAGCCTCTACGAGCAGTACTTC
NA	NA	TRBV6-5	TRBJ1-2	CASSRTGQGGYGYTF	TGTGCCAGCAGCCGTACCGGACAAGGGGGCTATGGCTACACCTTC
NA	TRBD2	TRBV19	TRBJ2-7	CASSIGNSGLYEQYF	TGTGCCAGTAGTATAGGGAATAGCGGGCTCTACGAGCAGTACTTC
NA	NA	TRBV7-9	TRBJ2-3	CASSSPGATTQYF	TGTGCCAGCAGCTCACCCGGGGCCACTACGCAGTATTTT
NA	TRBD2	TRBV2	TRBJ2-1	CASSEGTSGISEQFF	TGTGCCAGCAGTGAAGGTACTAGCGGGATTAGTGAGCAGTTCTTC
NA	NA	TRBV7-8	TRBJ2-7	CASSLAWDPRNEQYF	TGTGCCAGCAGCTTAGCTTGGGACCCGAGGAACGAGCAGTACTTC